The 10 T cell receptor beta chains listed next were all sequenced from one sample in a study of early T cells in non-severe SARS-CoV-2 infection. TCRdb used MiXCR to reprocess the 5' RACE reads, holding one entry per CDR3 protein. Of roughly 30,000 distinct CDR3 sequences in the sample, around 4.4% are singletons; the top ten hold about an eighth. The sequenced sample was whole blood. Source of these receptors: an adult who was a healthcare worker with PCR-confirmed SARS-CoV-2 infection or an uninfected control (not recorded which).

The V gene is TRBV18, the J gene TRBJ2-7; weak D call: TRBD1 (5 bases). V shed 6 bases and J shed 0 bases, with 15 bases lying between them. Germline CDR1 is KGHSH and CDR2 is LQKENI. The CDR3 contains 15 residues. The CDR3 nucleotides read TGTGCCAGCTCCCACTTCAAGGACACCTCCTACGAGCAGTACTTC. Translated, it gives CASSHFKDTSYEQYF.

This chain links TRBV30 with TRBJ2-3, with 8 nucleotides matching TRBD2. The CDR3 consists of 15 residues. J gave up 7 bases and V 3 bases, and 12 bases lay outside the gene matches. Per germline, CDR1 GTSNPN and CDR2 SVGIG (reference sequence). CDR3 protein: CAWSSARGGLNTQYF. The CDR3 region has the DNA TGTGCCTGGAGCTCTGCCCGGGGGGGCCTGAATACGCAGTATTTT.

This clonotype appeared many times. The chain combines TRBV5-1 with TRBJ1-1; D gene uncertain. Per germline, CDR1 SGHRS and CDR2 YFSETQ. V was clipped by 4 bases and J by 2 bases, with 9 bases between them. The CDR3 has 13 amino acids. In DNA, the CDR3 is TGCGCCAGCAGCCCCACGGGAAACACTGAAGCTTTCTTT. Translated: CASSPTGNTEAFF.

This clonotype turned up a few times. V gene TRBV12-3 or TRBV12-4 combines with J gene TRBJ1-1, with a possible D match to TRBD1 (5 bases). V was clipped by 5 bases and J by 1 base, with 11 bases between them. The CDR3 has 14 residues. CDR3 nucleotide sequence: TGTGCCAGCAGTGGGGGGGACGGGAACACTGAAGCTTTCTTT. Translated, it gives CASSGGDGNTEAFF.

This clonotype is labeled as medium-sized. This rearrangement joins TRBV28 to TRBJ2-5; the D gene could be TRBD1 or TRBD2 (5 bases each). V lost 7 bases to trimming and J lost 6 bases, with 15 bases between them. Germline CDR1 reads MDHEN; CDR2 reads SYDVKM. The CDR3 is 13 amino acids. CDR3 region: CASTAGTVQTQYF. The CDR3 DNA follows: TGTGCCAGCACGGCCGGGACCGTACAGACCCAGTACTTC.

The J gene is TRBJ2-1, the V gene TRBV7-2; D is uncertain. Germline loops: CDR1 SGHTA, CDR2 FQGNSA. The CDR3 totals 15 residues. Trimming took 2 bases from V and 3 from J, leaving 11 bases between them. CDR3 region: CASSLISDGYNEQFF. CDR3 sequence (DNA): TGTGCCAGCAGCTTAATCTCGGACGGCTACAATGAGCAGTTCTTC.

This clonotype is termed medium-sized. V and J are TRBV19 and TRBJ2-1; a weak D match, TRBD2 (5 bases). Deletions cut 0 bases from V and 5 bases from J, with 17 bases between. The germline V gene encodes CDR1 LNHDA and CDR2 SQIVND (reference sequence). The CDR3 loop spans 17 amino acids. CDR3 in DNA: TGTGCCAGTAGTATAGAAGGGAGAGTGGGCATCGACAATGAGCAGTTCTTC. As protein: CASSIEGRVGIDNEQFF. The full variable domain, its missing parts supplied by reference TRBV19 and TRBJ2-1, is DGGITQSPKYLFRKEGQNVTLSCEQNLNHDAMYWYRQDPGQGLRLIYYSQIVNDFQKGDIAEGYSVSREKKESFPLTVTSAQKNPTAFYLCASSIEGRVGIDNEQFFGPGTRLTVL.

This clonotype has a count of ten or more. The J gene is TRBJ2-7, the V gene TRBV5-1, with a weak D call TRBD1 (6 bases). The germline V gene has CDR1 SGHRS and CDR2 YFSETQ. Trimming cost V 3 bases and J 0 bases, with 13 bases left between them. The CDR3 loop spans 15 amino acids. Here the CDR3 reads CASSSGTTVSYEQYF. The CDR3 DNA reads as TGCGCCAGCAGCTCCGGGACAACTGTCTCCTACGAGCAGTACTTC.

In this sample, this clonotype turned up many times. The rearrangement joins TRBV6-5 to TRBJ2-3; no clear D. The length of the CDR3 is 13 residues. Germline V gene data show CDR1 as MNHEY and CDR2 as SVGAGI. Between the trimmed V and J ends, which lost 6 bases and 4 bases, there was a span of 11 bases. CDR3 residues: CASSGHGADTQYF. The CDR3 DNA is TGTGCCAGCAGCGGGCATGGCGCAGATACGCAGTATTTT.

This clonotype was found many times. The chain combines TRBV23-1 with TRBJ2-1, with TRBD2 matching 16 bases. TRBV23-1 is identified as an open reading frame with a role that is uncertain. J was trimmed by 12 bases and V by 0 bases; bases with no gene match: 5. This CDR3 region has 16 residues. CDR3 protein: CASSQSGLAGGPRQFF. The CDR3 DNA sequence: TGCGCCAGCAGTCAATCGGGACTAGCGGGAGGGCCTAGGCAGTTCTTC.